This TCR beta chain was documented in a study of yellow fever vaccine responses in identical twins. V was clipped by 0 bases and J by 0 bases, with 7 bases between them. This CDR3 has 15 amino acids. Germline CDR1 LGHNA, CDR2 YNFKEQ. Overall study results and limits: It has been reported that, in twins, the vaccine T cell response seemed partly convergent and partly personalized.

A remark on this clonotype: Antigen specificity is unknown.

TCRdb processed the RT-PCR reads anew with MiXCR; each CDR3 protein has one entry. The table records about 11,000 distinct CDR3 sequences, around 77% of them present only once. The sample consisted of T cells from blood (PBMCs), unsorted or a sorted subset (not recorded which), taken before or after yellow fever vaccination (not recorded which). The V and J genes are TRBV4-2 and TRBJ2-3; D not resolved. The TCR sequence derives from a young woman who received the yellow fever vaccine. The CDR3 nucleotides are TGTGCCAGCAGCCAAGAAAGGCGGAGCACAGATACGCAGTATTTT. Translated, it gives CASSQERRSTDTQYF.